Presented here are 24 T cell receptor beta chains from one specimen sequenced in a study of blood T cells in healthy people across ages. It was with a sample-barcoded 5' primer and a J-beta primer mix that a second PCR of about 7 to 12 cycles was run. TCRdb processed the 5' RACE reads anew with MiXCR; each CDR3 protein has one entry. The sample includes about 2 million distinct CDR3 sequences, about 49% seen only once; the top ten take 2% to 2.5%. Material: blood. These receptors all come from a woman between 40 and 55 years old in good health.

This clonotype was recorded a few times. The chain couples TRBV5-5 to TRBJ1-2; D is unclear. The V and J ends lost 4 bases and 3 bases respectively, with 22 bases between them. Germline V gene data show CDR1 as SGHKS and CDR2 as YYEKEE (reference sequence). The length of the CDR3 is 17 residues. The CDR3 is CASSPLHGTLADYGYTF. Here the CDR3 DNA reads TGTGCCAGCAGCCCCCTACATGGCACGTTAGCGGACTATGGCTACACCTTC.

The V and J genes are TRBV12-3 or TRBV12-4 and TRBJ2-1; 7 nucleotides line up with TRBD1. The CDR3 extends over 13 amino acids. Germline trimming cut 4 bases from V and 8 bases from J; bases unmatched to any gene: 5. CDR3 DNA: TGTGCCAGCAGTTCCGGACAGGTCTATGAGCAGTTCTTC. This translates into CASSSGQVYEQFF.

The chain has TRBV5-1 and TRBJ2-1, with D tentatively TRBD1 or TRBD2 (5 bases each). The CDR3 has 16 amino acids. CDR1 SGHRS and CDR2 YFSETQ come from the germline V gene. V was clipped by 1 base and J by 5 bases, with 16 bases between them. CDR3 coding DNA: TGCGCCAGCAGCTTGTTTAGAATCGGGACCAACAATGAGCAGTTCTTC. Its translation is CASSLFRIGTNNEQFF.

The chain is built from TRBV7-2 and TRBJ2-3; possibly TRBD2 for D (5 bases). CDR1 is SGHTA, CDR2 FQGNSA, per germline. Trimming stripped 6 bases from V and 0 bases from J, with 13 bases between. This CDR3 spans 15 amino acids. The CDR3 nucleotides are TGTGCCAGCAGGGCTTCTAGCCTTAGCACAGATACGCAGTATTTT. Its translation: CASRASSLSTDTQYF.

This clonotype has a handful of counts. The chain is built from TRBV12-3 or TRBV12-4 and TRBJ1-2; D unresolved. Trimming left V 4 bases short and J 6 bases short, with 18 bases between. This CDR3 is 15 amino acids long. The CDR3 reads CASSSPTTYGDGYTF. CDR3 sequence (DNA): TGTGCCAGCAGTTCACCAACGACGTACGGGGATGGCTACACCTTC.

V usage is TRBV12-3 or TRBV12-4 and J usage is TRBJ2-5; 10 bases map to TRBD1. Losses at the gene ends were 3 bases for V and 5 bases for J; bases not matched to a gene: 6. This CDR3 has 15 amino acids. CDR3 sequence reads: CASSFTTGGSETQYF. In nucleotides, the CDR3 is TGTGCCAGCAGTTTTACGACAGGGGGCAGCGAGACCCAGTACTTC.

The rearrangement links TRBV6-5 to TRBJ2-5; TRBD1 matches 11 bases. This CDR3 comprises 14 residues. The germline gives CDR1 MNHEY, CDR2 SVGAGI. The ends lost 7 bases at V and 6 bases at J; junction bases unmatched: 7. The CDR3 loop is CASTPGQGVKTQYF. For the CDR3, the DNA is TGTGCCAGCACCCCGGGACAGGGGGTAAAGACCCAGTACTTC.

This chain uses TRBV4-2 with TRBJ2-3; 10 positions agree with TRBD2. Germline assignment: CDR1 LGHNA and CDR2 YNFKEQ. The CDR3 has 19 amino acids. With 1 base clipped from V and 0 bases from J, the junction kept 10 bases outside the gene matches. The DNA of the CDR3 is TGTGCCAGCAGCCAAGTTGCCAGCGGGGGGGAGGCTAGCACAGATACGCAGTATTTT. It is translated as CASSQVASGGEASTDTQYF.

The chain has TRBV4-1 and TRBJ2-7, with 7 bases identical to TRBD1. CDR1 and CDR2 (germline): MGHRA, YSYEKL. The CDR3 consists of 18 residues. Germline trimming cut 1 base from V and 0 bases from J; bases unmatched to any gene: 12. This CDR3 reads CASSQVPSTTGSSYEQYF. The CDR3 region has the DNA TGCGCCAGCAGCCAAGTTCCTTCTACGACAGGGAGCTCCTACGAGCAGTACTTC.

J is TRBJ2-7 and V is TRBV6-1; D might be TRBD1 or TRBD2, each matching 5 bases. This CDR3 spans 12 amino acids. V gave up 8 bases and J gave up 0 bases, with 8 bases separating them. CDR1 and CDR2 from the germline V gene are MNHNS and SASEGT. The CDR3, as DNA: TGTGCCAGCGAGGGGAGCTCCTACGAGCAGTACTTC. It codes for CASEGSSYEQYF.

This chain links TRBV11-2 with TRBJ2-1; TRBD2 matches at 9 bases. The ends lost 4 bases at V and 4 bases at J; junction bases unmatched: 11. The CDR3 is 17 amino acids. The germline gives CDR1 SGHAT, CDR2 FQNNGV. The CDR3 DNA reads TGTGCCAGCAGCTCGAGGGGCGGACTAGCGAGATACAATGAGCAGTTCTTC. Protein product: CASSSRGGLARYNEQFF.

The CDR3 loop reads CASSIDRDYKSYEQYF. CDR3 bases: TGTGCCAGCAGCATCGACCGGGACTACAAAAGCTACGAGCAGTACTTC. The chain carries TRBV5-6 and TRBJ2-7; 7 nucleotides align to TRBD2. The V segment lost 4 bases and the J segment 3 bases; nucleotides outside the gene matches: 13. In germline, CDR1 is SGHDT, CDR2 YYEEEE. The CDR3 covers 16 residues.

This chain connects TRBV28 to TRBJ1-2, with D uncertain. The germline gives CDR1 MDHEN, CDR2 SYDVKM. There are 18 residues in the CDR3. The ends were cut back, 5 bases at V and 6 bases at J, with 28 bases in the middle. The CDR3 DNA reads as TGTGCCAGCAGTGCCGCGGCGGGCCCTCTACACCAATACCATGGCTACACCTTC. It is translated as CASSAAAGPLHQYHGYTF.

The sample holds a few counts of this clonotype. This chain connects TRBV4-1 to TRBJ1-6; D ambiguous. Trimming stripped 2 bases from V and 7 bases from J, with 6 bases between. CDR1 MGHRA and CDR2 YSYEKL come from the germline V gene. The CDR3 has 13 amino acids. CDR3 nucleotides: TGCGCCAGCAGCCAAATGGAAAATTCACCCCTCCACTTT. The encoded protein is CASSQMENSPLHF.

The CDR3 spells CSPRGTIFSYTF. CDR3 DNA sequence: TGCAGCCCTAGAGGGACGATCTTTAGCTACACCTTC. The rearrangement joins TRBV20-1 to TRBJ1-2; D is possibly TRBD1 (5 bases). The CDR3 has 12 amino acids. Germline CDR1 reads DFQATT; CDR2 reads SNEGSKA (reference sequence).

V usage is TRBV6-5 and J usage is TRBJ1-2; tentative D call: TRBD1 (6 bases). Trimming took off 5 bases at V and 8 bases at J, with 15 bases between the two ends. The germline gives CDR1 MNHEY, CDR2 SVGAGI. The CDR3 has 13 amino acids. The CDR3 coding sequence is TGTGCCAGCAGTAGCAGGGGCTTTATGGGCTACACCTTC. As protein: CASSSRGFMGYTF.

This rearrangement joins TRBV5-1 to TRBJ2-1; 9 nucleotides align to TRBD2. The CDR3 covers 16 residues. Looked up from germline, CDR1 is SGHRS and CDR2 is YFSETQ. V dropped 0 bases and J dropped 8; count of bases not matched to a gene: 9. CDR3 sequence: CASSLEAGGPWDEQFF. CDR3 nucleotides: TGCGCCAGCAGCTTGGAGGCGGGGGGGCCTTGGGATGAGCAGTTCTTC. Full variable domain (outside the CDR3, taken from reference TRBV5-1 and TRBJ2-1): KAGVTQTPRYLIKTRGQQVTLSCSPISGHRSVSWYQQTPGQGLQFLFEYFSETQRNKGNFPGRFSGRQFSNSRSEMNVSTLELGDSALYLCASSLEAGGPWDEQFFGPGTRLTVL.

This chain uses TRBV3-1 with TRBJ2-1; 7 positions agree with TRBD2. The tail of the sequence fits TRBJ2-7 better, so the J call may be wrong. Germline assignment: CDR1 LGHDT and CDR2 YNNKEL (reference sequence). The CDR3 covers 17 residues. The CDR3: CASSQELALSSYNEQYF. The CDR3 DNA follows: TGTGCCAGCAGCCAGGAACTAGCGCTGAGCTCCTACAATGAGCAGTACTTC.

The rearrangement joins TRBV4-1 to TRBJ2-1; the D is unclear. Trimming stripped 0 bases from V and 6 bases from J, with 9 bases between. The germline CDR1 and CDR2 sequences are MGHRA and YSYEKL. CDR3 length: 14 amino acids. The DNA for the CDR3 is TGCGCCAGCAGCCAAGATGGCTTCTTCAATGAGCAGTTCTTC. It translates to CASSQDGFFNEQFF.

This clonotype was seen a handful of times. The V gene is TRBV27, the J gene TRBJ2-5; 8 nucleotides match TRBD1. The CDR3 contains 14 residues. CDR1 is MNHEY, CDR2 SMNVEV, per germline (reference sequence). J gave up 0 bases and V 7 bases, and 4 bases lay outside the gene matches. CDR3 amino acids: CASKTGEYQETQYF. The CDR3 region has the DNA TGTGCCAGCAAGACAGGGGAGTACCAAGAGACCCAGTACTTC.

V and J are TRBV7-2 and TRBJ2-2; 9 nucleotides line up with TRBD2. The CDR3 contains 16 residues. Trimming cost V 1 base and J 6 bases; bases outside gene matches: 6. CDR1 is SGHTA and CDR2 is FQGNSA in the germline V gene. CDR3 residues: CASSLDHLAGPGELFF. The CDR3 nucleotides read TGTGCCAGCAGCTTAGACCACCTAGCGGGGCCCGGGGAGCTGTTTTTT.

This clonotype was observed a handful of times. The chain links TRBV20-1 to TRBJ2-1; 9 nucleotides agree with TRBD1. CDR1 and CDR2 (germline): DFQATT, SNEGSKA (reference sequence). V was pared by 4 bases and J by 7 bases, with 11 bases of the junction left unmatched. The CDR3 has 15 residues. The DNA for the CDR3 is TGCAGTGCTACAGTCCCGGGACAGGGTGGAAATGAGCAGTTCTTC. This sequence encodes CSATVPGQGGNEQFF.

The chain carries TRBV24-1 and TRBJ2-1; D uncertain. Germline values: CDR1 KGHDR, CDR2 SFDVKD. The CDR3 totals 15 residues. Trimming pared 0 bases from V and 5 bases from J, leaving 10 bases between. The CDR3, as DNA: TGTGCCACCAGTGATTTGAGTCAGATAAACAATGAGCAGTTCTTC. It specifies CATSDLSQINNEQFF.

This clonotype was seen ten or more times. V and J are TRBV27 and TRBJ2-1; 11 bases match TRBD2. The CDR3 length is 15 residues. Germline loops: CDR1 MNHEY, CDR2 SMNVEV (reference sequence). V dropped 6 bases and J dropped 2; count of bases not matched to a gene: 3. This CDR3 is CASSLLAGAYNEQFF. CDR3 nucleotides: TGTGCCAGCAGCTTACTAGCGGGGGCCTACAATGAGCAGTTCTTC.